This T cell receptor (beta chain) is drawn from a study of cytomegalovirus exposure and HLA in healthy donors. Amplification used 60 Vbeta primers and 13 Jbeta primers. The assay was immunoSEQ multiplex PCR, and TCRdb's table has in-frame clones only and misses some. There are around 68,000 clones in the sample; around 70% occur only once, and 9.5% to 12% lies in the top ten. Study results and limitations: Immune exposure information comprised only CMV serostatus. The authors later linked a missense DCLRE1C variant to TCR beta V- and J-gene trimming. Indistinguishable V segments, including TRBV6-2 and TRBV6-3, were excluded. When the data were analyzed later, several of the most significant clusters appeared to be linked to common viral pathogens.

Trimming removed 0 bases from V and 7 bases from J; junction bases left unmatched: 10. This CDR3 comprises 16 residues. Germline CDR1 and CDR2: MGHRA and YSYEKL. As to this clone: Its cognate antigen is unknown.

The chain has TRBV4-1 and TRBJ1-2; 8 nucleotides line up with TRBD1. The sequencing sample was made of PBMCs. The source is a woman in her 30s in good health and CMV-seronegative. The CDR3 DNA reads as TGCGCCAGCAGCCAAGAATCTGGGCAGGGGGCAAGTGGCTACACCTTC. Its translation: CASSQESGQGASGYTF.